This T cell receptor beta chain is drawn from a study of Ad26.COV2.S vaccination and SARS-CoV-2 variants. The wider study: Sample donor was a member of the COV1001 Ad26.COV2.S trial arm.

Method: immunoSEQ multiplex PCR; TCRdb's copy keeps in-frame clones and lacks some. The table lists approximately 450,000 clones, around 90% of them singletons. Treatment specified: some 20 received Ad26.COV2.S at low or high dose, single or two shots; 5 received placebo; per-sample allocation not given. Day 63 following the first vaccine or placebo injection was when the samples were taken. Aged 18-55 years, donor was enrolled in Boston in the early 2020s. Trimming cost V 4 bases and J 5 bases, with 13 bases left between them. Germline V gene lookup returns CDR1 SGHRS and CDR2 YFSETQ. The CDR3 runs 13 residues.

The source was peripheral blood, collected in a trial of Ad26.COV2.S vaccine versus placebo. This clonotype was obtained from a person between 18 and 65 years old who received the Ad26.COV2.S COVID-19 vaccine or a placebo. This chain connects TRBV5-1 to TRBJ2-7; D is perhaps TRBD2 (5 bases). The CDR3 DNA is TGCGCCAGCAGCACGGGAACGATGGACGAGCAGTACTTC. Translating it yields CASSTGTMDEQYF.